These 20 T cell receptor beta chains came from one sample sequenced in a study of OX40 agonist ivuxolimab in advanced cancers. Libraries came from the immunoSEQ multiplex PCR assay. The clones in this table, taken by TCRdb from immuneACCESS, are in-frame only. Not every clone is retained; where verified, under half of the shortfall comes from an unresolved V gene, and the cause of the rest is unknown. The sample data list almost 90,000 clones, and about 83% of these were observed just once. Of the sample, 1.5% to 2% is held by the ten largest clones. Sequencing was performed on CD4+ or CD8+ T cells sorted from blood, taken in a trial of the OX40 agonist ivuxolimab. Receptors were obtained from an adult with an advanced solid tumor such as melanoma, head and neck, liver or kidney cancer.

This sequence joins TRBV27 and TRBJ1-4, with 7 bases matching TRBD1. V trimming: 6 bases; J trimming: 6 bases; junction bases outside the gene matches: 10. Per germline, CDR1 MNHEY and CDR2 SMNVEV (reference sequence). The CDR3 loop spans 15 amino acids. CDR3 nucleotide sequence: TGTGCCAGCAGCGCCCCGGCAGGGACAGATGAAAAACTGTTTTTT. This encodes CASSAPAGTDEKLFF.

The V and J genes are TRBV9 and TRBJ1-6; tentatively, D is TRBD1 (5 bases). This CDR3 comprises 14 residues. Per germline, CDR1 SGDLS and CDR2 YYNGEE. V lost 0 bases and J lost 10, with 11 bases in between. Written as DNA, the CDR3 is TGTGCCAGCAGCGTAGAGTCGGGGGGGTCACCCCTCCACTTT. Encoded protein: CASSVESGGSPLHF.

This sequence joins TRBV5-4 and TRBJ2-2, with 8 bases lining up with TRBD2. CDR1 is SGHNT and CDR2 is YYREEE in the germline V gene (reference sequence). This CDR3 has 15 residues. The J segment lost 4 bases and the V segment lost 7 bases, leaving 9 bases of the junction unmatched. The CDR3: CASGTAGATTGELFF. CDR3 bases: TGTGCCAGCGGCACAGCGGGAGCCACCACCGGGGAGCTGTTTTTT.

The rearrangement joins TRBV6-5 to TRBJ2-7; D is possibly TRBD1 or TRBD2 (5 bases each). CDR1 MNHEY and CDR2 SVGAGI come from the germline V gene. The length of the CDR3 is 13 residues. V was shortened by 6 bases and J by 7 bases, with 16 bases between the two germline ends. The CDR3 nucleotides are TGTGCCAGCAGGTTCTCGACCGGGGCAGAGCAGTACTTC. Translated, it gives CASRFSTGAEQYF.

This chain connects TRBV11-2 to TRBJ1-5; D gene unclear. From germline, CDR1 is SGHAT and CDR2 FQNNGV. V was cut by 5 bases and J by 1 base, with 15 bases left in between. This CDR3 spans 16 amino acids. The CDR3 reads CASSALGGLSNQPQHF. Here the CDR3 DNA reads TGTGCCAGCAGCGCCTTGGGCGGATTAAGCAATCAGCCCCAGCATTTT.

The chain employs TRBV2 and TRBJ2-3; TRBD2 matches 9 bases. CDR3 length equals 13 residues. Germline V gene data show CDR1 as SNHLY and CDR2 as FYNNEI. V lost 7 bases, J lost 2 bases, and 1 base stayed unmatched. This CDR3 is CASKRGATDTQYF. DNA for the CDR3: TGTGCCAGCAAGCGGGGGGCCACAGATACGCAGTATTTT.

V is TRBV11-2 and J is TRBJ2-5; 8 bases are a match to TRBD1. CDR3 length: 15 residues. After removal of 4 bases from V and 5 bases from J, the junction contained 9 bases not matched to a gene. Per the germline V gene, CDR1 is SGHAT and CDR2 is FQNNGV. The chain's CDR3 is CASSSVRTGSETQYF. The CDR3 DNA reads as TGTGCCAGCAGCTCTGTGAGGACAGGGAGCGAGACCCAGTACTTC.

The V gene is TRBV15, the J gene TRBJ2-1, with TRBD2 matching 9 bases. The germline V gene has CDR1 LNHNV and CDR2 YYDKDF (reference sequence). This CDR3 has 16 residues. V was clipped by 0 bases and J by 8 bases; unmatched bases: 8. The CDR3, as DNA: TGTGCCACCAGCAGAGATCTTCGTAGCGGGGGCGATGAGCAGTTCTTC. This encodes CATSRDLRSGGDEQFF.

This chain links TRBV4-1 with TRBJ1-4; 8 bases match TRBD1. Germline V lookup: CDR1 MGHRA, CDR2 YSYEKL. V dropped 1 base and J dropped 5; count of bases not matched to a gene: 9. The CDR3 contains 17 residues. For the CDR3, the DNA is TGCGCCAGCAGCCAAGGAGGGTCCAGGGGGCCGAATGAAAAACTGTTTTTT. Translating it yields CASSQGGSRGPNEKLFF.

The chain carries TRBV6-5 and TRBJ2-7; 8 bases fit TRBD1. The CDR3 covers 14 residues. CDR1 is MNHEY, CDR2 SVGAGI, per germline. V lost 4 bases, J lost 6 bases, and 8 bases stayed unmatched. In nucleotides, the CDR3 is TGTGCCAGCAGTTTTGGACAGGGAATCTCCGAGCAGTACTTC. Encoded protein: CASSFGQGISEQYF.

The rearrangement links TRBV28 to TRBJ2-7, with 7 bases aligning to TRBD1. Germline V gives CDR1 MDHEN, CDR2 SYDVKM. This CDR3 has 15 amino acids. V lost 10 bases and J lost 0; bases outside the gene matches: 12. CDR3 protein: CATQPRRQGSYEQYF. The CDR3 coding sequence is TGTGCCACCCAACCCAGAAGACAGGGCTCCTACGAGCAGTACTTC.

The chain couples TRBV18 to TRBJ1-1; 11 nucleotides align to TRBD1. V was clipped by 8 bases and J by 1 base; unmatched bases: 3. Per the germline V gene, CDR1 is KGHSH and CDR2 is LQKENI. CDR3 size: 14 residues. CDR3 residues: CASAGTGGNTEAFF. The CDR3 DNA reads TGTGCCAGCGCGGGGACAGGGGGGAACACTGAAGCTTTCTTT.

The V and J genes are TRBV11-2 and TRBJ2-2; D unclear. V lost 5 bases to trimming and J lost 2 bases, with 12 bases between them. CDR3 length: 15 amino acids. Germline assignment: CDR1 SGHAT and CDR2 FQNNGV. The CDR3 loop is CASSPSVRNTGELFF. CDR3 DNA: TGTGCCAGCAGCCCATCTGTCCGAAACACCGGGGAGCTGTTTTTT.

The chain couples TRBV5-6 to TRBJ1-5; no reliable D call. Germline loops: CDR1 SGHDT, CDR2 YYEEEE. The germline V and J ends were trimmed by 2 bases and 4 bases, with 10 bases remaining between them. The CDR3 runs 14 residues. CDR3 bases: TGTGCCAGCAGCTTCCGGGAGATAAATCAGCCCCAGCATTTT. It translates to CASSFREINQPQHF.

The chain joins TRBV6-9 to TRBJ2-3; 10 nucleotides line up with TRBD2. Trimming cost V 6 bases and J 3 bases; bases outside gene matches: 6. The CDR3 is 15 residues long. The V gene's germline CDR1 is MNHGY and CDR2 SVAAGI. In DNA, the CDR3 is TGTGCCAGCAGCTCAGCGGGAGGGGGAACAGATACGCAGTATTTT. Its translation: CASSSAGGGTDTQYF.

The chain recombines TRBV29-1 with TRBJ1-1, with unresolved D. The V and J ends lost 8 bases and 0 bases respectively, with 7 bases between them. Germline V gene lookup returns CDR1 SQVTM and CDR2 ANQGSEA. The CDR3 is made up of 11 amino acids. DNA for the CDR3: TGCAGCTCTGGGCTGAACACTGAAGCTTTCTTT. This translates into CSSGLNTEAFF.

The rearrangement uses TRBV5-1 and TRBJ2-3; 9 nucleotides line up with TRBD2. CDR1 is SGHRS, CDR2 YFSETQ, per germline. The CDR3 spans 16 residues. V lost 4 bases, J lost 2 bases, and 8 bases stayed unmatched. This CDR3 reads CASSLEGLADTDTQYF. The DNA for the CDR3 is TGCGCCAGCAGCCTAGAGGGACTAGCTGACACAGATACGCAGTATTTT.

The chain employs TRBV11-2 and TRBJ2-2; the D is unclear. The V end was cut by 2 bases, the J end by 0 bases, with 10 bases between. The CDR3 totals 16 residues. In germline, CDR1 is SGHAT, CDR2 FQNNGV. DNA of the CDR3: TGTGCCAGCAGCTTATGGGCGGAGTCGAACACCGGGGAGCTGTTTTTT. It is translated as CASSLWAESNTGELFF.

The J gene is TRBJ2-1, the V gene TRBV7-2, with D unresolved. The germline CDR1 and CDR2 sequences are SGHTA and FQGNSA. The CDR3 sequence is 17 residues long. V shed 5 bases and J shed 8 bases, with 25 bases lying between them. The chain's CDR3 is CASSPATKVTILDEQFF. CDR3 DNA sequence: TGTGCCAGCAGCCCGGCTACGAAAGTCACCATTCTAGATGAGCAGTTCTTC.

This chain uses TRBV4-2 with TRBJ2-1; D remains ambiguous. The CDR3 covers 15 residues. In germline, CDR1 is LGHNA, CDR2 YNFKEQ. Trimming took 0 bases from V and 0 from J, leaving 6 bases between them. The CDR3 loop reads CASSQDLTSYNEQFF. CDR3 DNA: TGTGCCAGCAGCCAAGATTTGACCTCCTACAATGAGCAGTTCTTC.